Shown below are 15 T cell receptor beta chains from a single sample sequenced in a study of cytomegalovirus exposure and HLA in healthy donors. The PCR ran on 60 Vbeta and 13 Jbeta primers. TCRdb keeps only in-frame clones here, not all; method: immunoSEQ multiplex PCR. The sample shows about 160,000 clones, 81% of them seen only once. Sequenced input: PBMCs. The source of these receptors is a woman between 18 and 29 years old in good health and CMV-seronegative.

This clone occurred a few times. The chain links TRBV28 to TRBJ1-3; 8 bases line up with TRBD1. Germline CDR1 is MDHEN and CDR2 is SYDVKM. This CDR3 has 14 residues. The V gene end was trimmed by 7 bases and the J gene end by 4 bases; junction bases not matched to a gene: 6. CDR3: CASTTGGAGNTIYF. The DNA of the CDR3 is TGTGCCAGCACCACAGGGGGTGCAGGAAACACCATATATTTT.

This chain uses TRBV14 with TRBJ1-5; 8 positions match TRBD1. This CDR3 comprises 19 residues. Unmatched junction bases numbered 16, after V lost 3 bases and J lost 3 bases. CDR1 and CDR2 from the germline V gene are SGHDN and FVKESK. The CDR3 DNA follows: TGTGCCAGCAGCCACCCGGAGTATTCGGACAGGGCCGACAATCAGCCCCAGCATTTT. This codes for CASSHPEYSDRADNQPQHF.

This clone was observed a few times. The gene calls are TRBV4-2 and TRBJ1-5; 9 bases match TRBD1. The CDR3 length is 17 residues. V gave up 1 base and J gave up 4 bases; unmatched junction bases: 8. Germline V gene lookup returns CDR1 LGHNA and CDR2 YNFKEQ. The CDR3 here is CASSQVQRTGENQPQHF. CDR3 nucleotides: TGTGCCAGCAGCCAAGTTCAAAGGACAGGGGAGAATCAGCCCCAGCATTTT.

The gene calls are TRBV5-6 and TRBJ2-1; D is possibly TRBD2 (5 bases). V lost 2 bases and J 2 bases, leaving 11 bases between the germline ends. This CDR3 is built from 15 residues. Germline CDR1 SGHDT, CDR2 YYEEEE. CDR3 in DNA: TGTGCCAGCAGCTTTTCTAGCCTCGCCTACAATGAGCAGTTCTTC. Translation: CASSFSSLAYNEQFF.

CDR3 region: CASSDRGEKLFF. In DNA, the CDR3 is TGTGCCAGCAGTGACAGGGGTGAAAAACTGTTTTTT. V gene TRBV2 combines with J gene TRBJ1-4; a weak D match, TRBD1 (6 bases). V lost 3 bases and J 7 bases, leaving 6 bases between the germline ends. This CDR3 spans 12 amino acids. The V gene's germline CDR1 is SNHLY and CDR2 FYNNEI. The full variable domain, its missing parts supplied by reference TRBV2 and TRBJ1-4, is EPEVTQTPSHQVTQMGQEVILRCVPISNHLYFYWYRQILGQKVEFLVSFYNNEISEKSEIFDDQFSVERPDGSNFTLKIRSTKLEDSAMYFCASSDRGEKLFFGSGTQLSVL.

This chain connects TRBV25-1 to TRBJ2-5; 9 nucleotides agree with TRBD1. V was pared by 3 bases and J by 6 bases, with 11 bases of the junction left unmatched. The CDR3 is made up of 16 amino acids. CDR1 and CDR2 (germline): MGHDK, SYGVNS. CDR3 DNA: TGTGCCAGCAGTGAGATACCGGGACAGGGCATGCAGACCCAGTACTTC. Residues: CASSEIPGQGMQTQYF.

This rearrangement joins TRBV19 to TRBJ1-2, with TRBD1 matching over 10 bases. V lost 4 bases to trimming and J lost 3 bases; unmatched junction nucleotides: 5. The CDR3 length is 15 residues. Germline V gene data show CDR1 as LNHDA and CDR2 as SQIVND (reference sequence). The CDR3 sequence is CASSSRGTGDYGYTF. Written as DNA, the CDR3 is TGTGCCAGTAGTAGCCGCGGGACAGGGGACTATGGCTACACCTTC. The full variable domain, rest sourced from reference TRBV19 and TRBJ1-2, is DGGITQSPKYLFRKEGQNVTLSCEQNLNHDAMYWYRQDPGQGLRLIYYSQIVNDFQKGDIAEGYSVSREKKESFPLTVTSAQKNPTAFYLCASSSRGTGDYGYTFGSGTRLTVV.

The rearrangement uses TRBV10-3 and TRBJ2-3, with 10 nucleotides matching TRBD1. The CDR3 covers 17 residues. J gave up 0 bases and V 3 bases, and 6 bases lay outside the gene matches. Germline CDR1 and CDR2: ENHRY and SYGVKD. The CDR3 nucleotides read TGTGCCATCAGTGAAGGGACAGGGGTCTCTAGCACAGATACGCAGTATTTT. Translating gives CAISEGTGVSSTDTQYF.

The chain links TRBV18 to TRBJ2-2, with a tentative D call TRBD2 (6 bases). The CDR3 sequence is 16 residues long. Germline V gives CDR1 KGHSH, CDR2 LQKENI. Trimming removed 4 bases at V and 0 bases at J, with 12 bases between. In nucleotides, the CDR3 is TGTGCCAGCTCACTCTCCGGGACTTCGAACACCGGGGAGCTGTTTTTT. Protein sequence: CASSLSGTSNTGELFF.

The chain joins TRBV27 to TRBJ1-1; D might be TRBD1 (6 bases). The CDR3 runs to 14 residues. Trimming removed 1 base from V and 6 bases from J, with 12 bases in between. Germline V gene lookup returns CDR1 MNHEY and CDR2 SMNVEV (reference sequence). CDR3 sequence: CASSLWANRAEAFF. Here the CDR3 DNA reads TGTGCCAGCAGTTTATGGGCAAACAGGGCTGAAGCTTTCTTT.

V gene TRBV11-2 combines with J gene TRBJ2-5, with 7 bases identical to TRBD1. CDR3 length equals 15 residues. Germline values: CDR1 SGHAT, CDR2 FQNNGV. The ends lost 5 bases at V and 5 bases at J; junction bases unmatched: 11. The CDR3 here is CASSREGQGDETQYF. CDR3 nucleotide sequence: TGTGCCAGCAGCCGAGAGGGGCAGGGGGACGAGACCCAGTACTTC.

The CDR3, as DNA: TGTGCCAGCAGTAGCACAGGTCATGATGGCTACACCTTC. Translating it yields CASSSTGHDGYTF. The V call is TRBV28, the J call TRBJ1-2; tentative D call: TRBD1 (5 bases). The CDR3 sequence is 13 residues long. CDR1 is MDHEN and CDR2 is SYDVKM in the germline V gene. V was cut by 5 bases and J by 6 bases, with 13 bases left in between.

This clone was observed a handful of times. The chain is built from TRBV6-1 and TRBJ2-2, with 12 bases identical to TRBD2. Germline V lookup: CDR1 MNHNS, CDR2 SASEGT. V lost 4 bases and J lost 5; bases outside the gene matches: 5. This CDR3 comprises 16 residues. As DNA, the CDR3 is TGTGCCAGCAGTGGACTAGCGGGAGAGAGAACCGGGGAGCTGTTTTTT. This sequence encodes CASSGLAGERTGELFF.

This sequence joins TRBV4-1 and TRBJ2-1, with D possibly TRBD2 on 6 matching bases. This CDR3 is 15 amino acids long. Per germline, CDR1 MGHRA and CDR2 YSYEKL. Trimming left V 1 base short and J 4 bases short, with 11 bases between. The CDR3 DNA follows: TGCGCCAGCAGCCAAGTTGGCGGGAATTACAATGAGCAGTTCTTC. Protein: CASSQVGGNYNEQFF.

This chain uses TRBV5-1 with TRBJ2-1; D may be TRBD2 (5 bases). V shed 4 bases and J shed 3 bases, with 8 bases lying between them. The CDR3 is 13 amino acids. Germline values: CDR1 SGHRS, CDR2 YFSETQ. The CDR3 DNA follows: TGCGCCAGCAGCGTAGACTACTACAATGAGCAGTTCTTC. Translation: CASSVDYYNEQFF.